Presented here are 24 T cell receptor beta chains from one specimen sequenced in a study of tumor-infiltrating lymphocytes in primary liver carcinoma. Using a constant-region primer together with ProtoScript II reverse transcriptase, TCR beta cDNA was made from about 500 ng of total RNA. Sequencing libraries for TCR beta derived from three nested multiplex PCR rounds that used slightly modified ARM-PCR. Both of the initial two PCR rounds ran for around 9 cycles and employed TRBV1-TRBV30 forward primers alongside a C-beta reverse primer. Via MiXCR, TCRdb re-called the multiplex PCR reads, giving one row per CDR3 protein. The sample records 100,000 or so distinct CDR3 sequences, more than 60% being singletons. Taking roughly 20-34 mg of unsorted bulk tissue, the authors co-extracted RNA and DNA. Sequencing was carried out using liver tumor tissue from sampling region 5. The subset here: tumor region T5, tumor centre. These receptors all come from a woman in her fifties or sixties with primary liver carcinoma and hepatitis B virus infection.

This clonotype was seen a handful of times. A junction end diverges from the germline sequence, so it may reflect a read error. The chain employs TRBV11-2 and TRBJ2-5; 9 bases fit TRBD1. The CDR3 sequence is 14 residues long. CDR1 SGHAT and CDR2 FQNNGV come from the germline V gene. CDR3: CASSHRGPEETQYF. The CDR3 DNA sequence: TGTGCCAGCAGCCACAGGGGGCCTGAAGAGACACAGTACTTC.

The rearrangement links TRBV28 to TRBJ2-5, with D unresolved. Looked up from germline, CDR1 is MDHEN and CDR2 is SYDVKM. The CDR3 loop spans 14 amino acids. The V and J ends lost 4 bases and 5 bases respectively, with 14 bases between them. The CDR3 region has the DNA TGTGCCAGCAGTTCTCGAGGCATGCCGGAGACCCAGTACTTC. Protein: CASSSRGMPETQYF.

Worth noting for this clonotype: At one of its ends the junction is not consistent with the germline gene, which may arise from a read error. The V gene is TRBV6-6, the J gene TRBJ1-4; D ambiguous. From germline, CDR1 is MNHNY and CDR2 SVGAGI (reference sequence). This CDR3 contains 14 residues. DNA for the CDR3: TGTGCCAGCAGCGTCGGGCAAGGAGGTGAAAAACTGGTTTTT. Amino acid sequence: CASSVGQGGEKLVF.

This clonotype was counted many times. The rearrangement uses TRBV14 and TRBJ2-1; 13 nucleotides line up with TRBD2. The CDR3 totals 18 residues. From germline, CDR1 is SGHDN and CDR2 FVKESK. V trimming: 0 bases; J trimming: 6 bases; junction bases outside the gene matches: 8. The CDR3 region has the DNA TGTGCCAGCAGCCAAGAAGTTTGGGGACTAGCGGGAATCAATGAGCAGTTCTTC. Residues: CASSQEVWGLAGINEQFF.

This clonotype is a singleton in its sample. The genes are TRBV6-5 and TRBJ2-7, with TRBD2 matching over 13 bases. From germline, CDR1 is MNHEY and CDR2 SVGAGI. Trimming at V came to 10 bases and at J to 7 bases, leaving 10 bases not matched to a gene. CDR3 length: 14 amino acids. The CDR3: CATSTLAGGPEQYF. The CDR3, as DNA: TGTGCCACCTCCACACTAGCGGGAGGGCCTGAGCAGTACTTC.

This clonotype was recorded a few times. Given a much more abundant clone one base away, this may be a read error. The rearrangement joins TRBV5-4 to TRBJ2-1; 14 positions match TRBD2. Germline V gene data show CDR1 as SGHNT and CDR2 as YYREEE (reference sequence). This CDR3 spans 19 amino acids. CDR3 sequence: CASTRPGLAGVGSFNEQFF. For the CDR3, the DNA is TGTGCCAGCACGCGACCGGGACTAGCGGGAGTGGGCTCCTTCAATGAGCAGTTCTTC.

The chain combines TRBV6-5 with TRBJ2-7; D unresolved. Germline loops: CDR1 MNHEY, CDR2 SVGAGI. This CDR3 region has 13 residues. Trimming left V 2 bases short and J 3 bases short, with 8 bases between. CDR3 DNA sequence: TGTGCCAGCAGTTACGGCGCAGTCTACGAGCAGTACTTC. It specifies CASSYGAVYEQYF.

This clonotype was seen at least ten times. The V gene is TRBV28, the J gene TRBJ1-1; perhaps TRBD1 as D (5 bases). This CDR3 comprises 15 residues. V shed 2 bases and J shed 1 base, with 11 bases lying between them. CDR1 and CDR2 (germline): MDHEN, SYDVKM. The chain's CDR3 is CASSLVDSKNTEAFF. The CDR3 DNA sequence: TGTGCCAGCAGTTTAGTTGACAGTAAGAACACTGAAGCTTTCTTT.

The chain links TRBV6-1 to TRBJ2-6; tentative D call: TRBD1 (6 bases). The V gene lost 10 bases and the J gene lost 0 bases, with 16 bases spanning the gap. Germline lookup yields CDR1 MNHNS and CDR2 SASEGT. The CDR3 has 16 residues. The CDR3 loop reads CANRRTVYSGANVLTF. The CDR3 nucleotides read TGTGCCAACAGGAGGACAGTGTACTCTGGGGCCAACGTCCTGACTTTC.

A word on this clonotype: A much bigger clone sits one base away, suggesting this may be a read error. The J gene is TRBJ2-3, the V gene TRBV7-8; tentatively, D is TRBD2 (6 bases). The CDR3 totals 17 residues. Germline V CDR1 and CDR2: SGHVS, FQNEAQ. DNA of the CDR3: TGTGTCAGCAGCTTAGCGCCGGGACTTTTGAAAACAGATACGCAGTATTTT. Protein product: CVSSLAPGLLKTDTQYF.

On this clonotype itself: Relative to the germline gene, one junction end is altered; a read error may explain this. V usage is TRBV6-2 or TRBV6-3 and J usage is TRBJ2-6, with D possibly called TRBD1 or TRBD2 (5 bases each). The CDR3 is 16 residues long. The germline V gene has CDR1 MNHEY and CDR2 SVGEGT. Written as DNA, the CDR3 is TGTGTCAGCAGTTACCTCGGGGACCCTGGGGCCAACGTCCTGACTTTC. It yields the protein CVSSYLGDPGANVLTF.

This clonotype occurred a few times. A much more abundant neighbour one base away suggests this may be a read error. This sequence joins TRBV29-1 and TRBJ1-2, with no clear D. The CDR3 runs 11 residues. Germline V lookup: CDR1 SQVTM, CDR2 ANQGSEA. V was shortened by 7 bases and J by 4 bases, with 10 bases between the two germline ends. The CDR3 region is CSGVHRYGYTF. The CDR3 DNA reads TGCAGCGGTGTGCACCGCTATGGCTACACCTTC.

This clonotype occurred once. V is TRBV29-1 and J is TRBJ2-5, with a tentative D call TRBD1 (5 bases). The germline CDR1 and CDR2 sequences are SQVTM and ANQGSEA. This CDR3 region has 12 residues. This chain's CDR3 is CAYKGSQETQYF. DNA for the CDR3: TGCGCCTATAAGGGGTCCCAAGAGACCCAGTACTTC.

Worth noting for this clonotype: A much larger clone differs by one base, so this may be a read error. The rearrangement joins TRBV10-3 to TRBJ2-2, with D tentatively TRBD2 (5 bases). From germline, CDR1 is ENHRY and CDR2 SYGVKD. This CDR3 has 16 amino acids. Trimming left V 6 bases short and J 2 bases short, with 16 bases between. The CDR3 here is CAISQPAAQNTGELFF. In DNA form, the CDR3 reads TGTGCCATCAGCCAGCCAGCGGCCCAAAACACCGGGGAGCTGTTTTTT.

On this clonotype: A much bigger clone sits one base away, suggesting this may be a read error. Without the conserved terminal phenylalanine or tryptophan, this CDR3 likely stems from a read error. V gene TRBV28 combines with J gene TRBJ1-5; D unclear. V dropped 8 bases and J dropped 0 bases, with 11 bases sitting between them. The CDR3 extends over 14 amino acids. Germline lookup yields CDR1 MDHEN and CDR2 SYDVKM. The CDR3 sequence is CASAGQYSNQPQHS. CDR3 DNA sequence: TGTGCCAGCGCCGGGCAATATAGCAATCAGCCCCAGCATTCT.

On this clonotype: The CDR3 does not end in the conserved phenylalanine or tryptophan, so this is likely a read error. The rearrangement links TRBV5-1 to TRBJ2-1; 13 positions agree with TRBD2. The CDR3 extends over 15 amino acids. The ends lost 8 bases at V and 9 bases at J; junction bases unmatched: 11. In germline, CDR1 is SGHRS, CDR2 YFSETQ. DNA of the CDR3: TGCGCCAGTAGCCCCGGGACTAGCGGGACCGGTGAGCAGTTCTTA. Translation: CASSPGTSGTGEQFL.

The sample holds one count of this clonotype. CDR3 sequence (DNA): TGCAGCGTTGAGACTAGCGGGAGGCCCGGGGGGGAGCTGTTTTTT. As protein: CSVETSGRPGGELFF. The chain links TRBV29-1 to TRBJ2-2, with 13 bases fitting TRBD2. The J segment lost 8 bases and the V segment lost 3 bases, leaving 6 bases of the junction unmatched. The germline V gene has CDR1 SQVTM and CDR2 ANQGSEA. The CDR3 is made up of 15 amino acids.

Remarks on this clonotype: As the CDR3 is not closed by the conserved phenylalanine or tryptophan, this likely results from a read error. The J gene is TRBJ2-1, the V gene TRBV11-2; D may correspond to TRBD1 or TRBD2 (5 bases each). Deletions cut 6 bases from V and 2 bases from J, with 14 bases between. CDR3 length: 15 residues. Germline values: CDR1 SGHAT, CDR2 FQNNGV. In DNA, the CDR3 is TGTGCCAGCAGATCGGGACCAGGGCCCTACAATGAGCAGTTCCTC. Residues: CASRSGPGPYNEQFL.

This clonotype has ten or more counts. This chain joins TRBV7-9 and TRBJ2-3; 8 nucleotides align to TRBD2. V lost 5 bases to trimming and J lost 0 bases; unmatched junction nucleotides: 10. Germline V gene sequence: CDR1 SEHNR, CDR2 FQNEAQ (reference sequence). The CDR3 is 17 amino acids. The CDR3 DNA reads as TGTGCCAGCAGCGTAACTAGCGGTCCCACTAGCACAGATACGCAGTATTTT. It translates to CASSVTSGPTSTDTQYF.

This clonotype was seen ten or more times. This sequence joins TRBV28 and TRBJ1-2, with 10 bases identical to TRBD1. The germline V gene has CDR1 MDHEN and CDR2 SYDVKM. CDR3 length: 15 residues. Trimming at V came to 5 bases and at J to 4 bases, leaving 7 bases not matched to a gene. CDR3 sequence reads: CASSDRTGGLYGYTF. In DNA, the CDR3 is TGTGCCAGCAGTGACCGGACAGGGGGACTCTATGGCTACACCTTC.

This clonotype turned up a few times. The V gene is TRBV7-9, the J gene TRBJ2-5; 9 positions agree with TRBD1. With 1 base clipped from V and 2 bases from J, the junction kept 2 bases outside the gene matches. This CDR3 region has 15 residues. Germline V gene data show CDR1 as SEHNR and CDR2 as FQNEAQ (reference sequence). The CDR3 region is CASSLVGQGQETQYF. For the CDR3, the DNA is TGTGCCAGCAGCTTAGTGGGACAGGGACAAGAGACCCAGTACTTC.

The sample holds one count of this clonotype. A much more abundant neighbour one base away suggests this may be a read error. V is TRBV5-3 and J is TRBJ2-1; D ambiguous. TRBV5-3 belongs to the ORF category, with a function that is uncertain. The CDR3 runs 13 residues. The CDR3: CARSLRSHNKQFF. Written as DNA, the CDR3 is TGTGCCAGAAGTCTGCGCAGTCACAATAAGCAGTTCTTC.

This clonotype was seen just once. The junction shows a germline mismatch at one end, possibly a read error. The V gene is TRBV11-2, the J gene TRBJ2-1; TRBD2 aligns across 8 bases. This CDR3 is built from 16 residues. Germline CDR1 reads SGHAT; CDR2 reads FQNNGV. The CDR3 coding sequence is TGTGCCAGCGGCCCCGGGCTAGCGGGTGATTACAACGAGCAGTTCTTC. Protein: CASGPGLAGDYNEQFF. Supplemented by reference TRBV11-2 and TRBJ2-1, the full variable domain reads EAGVAQSPRYKIIEKRQSVAFWCNPISGHATLYWYQQILGQGPKLLIQFQNNGVVDDSQLPKDRFSAERLKGVDSTLKIQPAKLEDSAVYLCASGPGLAGDYNEQFFGPGTRLTVL.

The J gene is TRBJ2-1, the V gene TRBV29-1, with no clear D. CDR1 is SQVTM and CDR2 is ANQGSEA in the germline V gene. The CDR3 loop spans 12 amino acids. The CDR3 DNA sequence: TGCTGCATACAAGACTCCTACAATGAGCAGTTCTTC. This sequence encodes CCIQDSYNEQFF.